Listed below are T cell receptor beta chains from one sample, sequenced in a study of cytomegalovirus exposure and HLA in healthy donors. TCRdb keeps only in-frame clones here, not all; method: immunoSEQ multiplex PCR. The repertoire has 90,000 to 120,000 clones, about 68% of them found once; the top ten carry approximately 14%. Input material: PBMCs. Receptor source: a male donor in good health and CMV-seropositive. CDR3s leave out the opening cysteine and the closing phenylalanine or tryptophan.

>TRBV4-2|TRBJ1-2
ASSQVRAQGQQHHYGYT
>TRBV30|TRBJ2-7
AWTRGGEQY
>TRBV11-2|TRBJ2-2
ASSWDRNTGELF
>TRBV25-1|TRBJ1-2
ASGTGGRMDGYT
>TRBV30|TRBJ2-2
AWSSTLNTGELF
>TRBV7-9|TRBJ2-7
ASSSAGTASYEQY
>TRBV7-2|.
ASSLTPGQGTDEQY
>TRBV30|TRBJ2-7
AWSRGTDLEQY
>TRBV21-1|TRBJ2-7
ASSRQRDLPPYEQY
>TRBV2|TRBJ2-6
ASKARSGANVLT
>TRBV4-3|TRBJ1-2
ASSQARGVGYT
>TRBV7-2|TRBJ2-3
ASSSGLAGRSLVAQY
>TRBV11-3|TRBJ2-1
ASSLDAEASSYNEQF
>TRBV6-5|TRBJ1-2
ASSYSGHYGYT
>TRBV30|TRBJ1-4
AWSGRGTEKLF
>TRBV5-6|TRBJ2-3
ASSRTLLDTQY
>TRBV5-1|TRBJ1-1
ASRIRTGDGREAF
>TRBV11-2|TRBJ1-1
ASSFSGLRTEAF
>TRBV2|TRBJ2-7
ASRPTVWTETYEQY
>TRBV11-3|TRBJ1-6
ASSLGGQGVGNSPLH
>TRBV10-3|TRBJ1-1
AIRGGQGYTEAF
>TRBV7-2|TRBJ1-2
ASSPSNGGRDYT
>TRBV2|TRBJ2-2
ASRPEGGELF
>TRBV6-1|TRBJ1-2
ASSELDRGRGYT
>TRBV11-2|TRBJ2-7
ASSLEPGNEQY
>TRBV19|TRBJ2-5
ASSMGQKTQY
>TRBV19|TRBJ1-1
ASKYQGAVF
>TRBV28|TRBJ2-5
ASRDREAGETQY
>TRBV9|TRBJ1-3
ASSPSPAGSGNTIY
>TRBV9|TRBJ1-1
ASGVGNTEAF
>TRBV10-3|TRBJ2-1
AISEEEDNEQF
>TRBV4-3|TRBJ2-7
ASSSGQGRYEQY